This is a list of T cell receptor beta chains from one sample in a study of regulatory T cells in long-lasting Graves disease. MiXCR was run by TCRdb on the multiplex PCR reads, yielding one entry per CDR3 protein. Here the sample spans a few hundred thousand distinct CDR3 sequences, about 15% being singletons. These data also featured in a second study, about T cells in Graves' hyperthyroidism and ophthalmopathy.

The material was peripheral blood mononuclear cells (PBMCs), obtained at new diagnosis, from a patient treated with antithyroid drugs. These TCRs come from a woman under 30 with Graves disease. The CDR3 runs from the conserved cysteine through the conserved F or W. Fields, in order: clone size, J gene, D gene, V gene, CDR3 protein, CDR3 DNA. A D gene is named only where the DNA matches it firmly. Where a row states a size, it is once, few, many or the class of an expanded clone; other rows omit it.

.,TRBJ2-6,.,TRBV5-6,CASSLTIETSGANVLTF,TGTGCCAGCAGCTTAACAATAGAGACCTCTGGGGCCAACGTCCTGACTTTC
many,TRBJ2-1,TRBD2,TRBV5-1,CASLPGLAGVGSYNEQFF,TGCGCCAGCTTGCCGGGACTAGCGGGAGTTGGGTCCTACAATGAGCAGTTCTTC
.,TRBJ1-2,TRBD1,TRBV9,CASSGSRDRDGYTF,TGTGCCAGCAGCGGGTCCCGGGACAGGGATGGCTACACCTTC
many,TRBJ2-1,.,TRBV20-1,CSARTPGPRSYNEQFF,TGCAGTGCTAGGACCCCGGGACCCCGCTCCTACAATGAGCAGTTCTTC
many,TRBJ2-3,TRBD1,TRBV2,CASTGQGSDTQYF,TGTGCCAGCACTGGACAGGGTTCAGATACGCAGTATTTT
many,TRBJ2-5,TRBD1,TRBV24-1,CATSDPGTGGGETQYF,TGTGCCACCAGTGACCCCGGGACAGGGGGCGGTGAGACCCAGTACTTC
many,TRBJ2-3,TRBD1,TRBV28,CATRGTATRGTQYF,TGTGCCACCAGAGGGACAGCGACTCGGGGTACGCAGTATTTT
many,TRBJ2-2,TRBD2,TRBV12-3/TRBV12-4,CASSFGIAGVTGELFF,TGTGCCAGCAGTTTCGGGATAGCGGGTGTCACCGGGGAGCTGTTTTTT
.,TRBJ2-1,.,TRBV5-4,CASSFSEFFYNEQFF,TGTGCCAGCAGCTTCAGTGAATTTTTCTACAATGAGCAGTTCTTC
.,TRBJ1-2,.,TRBV6-5,CASSYSQANYGYTF,TGTGCCAGCAGTTACTCGCAGGCTAACTATGGCTACACCTTC
.,TRBJ1-5,.,TRBV3-1,CASSQKDSNQPQHF,TGTGCCAGCAGCCAGAAAGATAGCAATCAGCCCCAGCATTTT
many,TRBJ1-1,.,TRBV29-1,CSSRELGTEAFF,TGCAGCTCCAGGGAGTTAGGCACTGAAGCTTTCTTT
many,TRBJ2-1,.,TRBV28,CASSLARAEQSF,TGTGCCAGCAGTTTAGCAAGGGCTGAGCAGTCCTTC
few,TRBJ2-3,TRBD1,TRBV4-1,CASRPGTGREGTDTQYF,TGCGCCAGCAGACCCGGGACAGGGAGAGAAGGCACAGATACGCAGTATTTT
many,TRBJ1-2,.,TRBV28,CASSRTVYGYTF,TGTGCCAGCAGCCGGACAGTATATGGCTACACCTTC
many,TRBJ2-3,TRBD2,TRBV11-3,CASSLGVRTSVEADTQYF,TGTGCCAGCAGCTTAGGTGTACGGACTAGCGTAGAGGCAGATACGCAGTATTTT
few,TRBJ2-7,.,TRBV20-1,CSAVVGGNVKQYF,TGCAGTGCTGTCGTAGGAGGGAATGTGAAGCAGTACTTC
many,TRBJ2-7,.,TRBV20-1,CSVREAAREQYF,TGCAGTGTTCGGGAAGCGGCGAGAGAGCAGTACTTC
many,TRBJ1-1,.,TRBV12-3/TRBV12-4,CASSLAPLGNTEAFF,TGTGCCAGCAGTTTAGCTCCCTTGGGGAACACTGAAGCTTTCTTT
.,TRBJ2-3,.,TRBV5-1,CASSLGVRPELDTQYF,TGCGCCAGCAGCTTGGGGGTTCGTCCGGAATTGGATACGCAGTATTTT
many,TRBJ1-4,.,TRBV12-3/TRBV12-4,CASSSDKNEKLFF,TGTGCCAGCAGTTCCGACAAGAATGAAAAACTGTTTTTT
.,TRBJ1-5,TRBD1,TRBV6-5,CASSYSSQGESPNQPQHF,TGTGCCAGCAGTTACTCGAGCCAGGGGGAAAGTCCTAATCAGCCCCAGCATTTT
.,TRBJ2-3,TRBD1,TRBV10-3,CATESGQGTDTQYF,TGTGCCACCGAATCGGGACAGGGCACAGATACGCAGTATTTT
many,TRBJ1-2,TRBD1,TRBV7-2,CASRPPAGTGGSNGYTF,TGTGCCAGCAGGCCTCCAGCCGGGACAGGGGGTTCCAATGGCTACACCTTC
few,TRBJ2-5,.,TRBV29-1,CSVGEPETQYF,TGCAGCGTGGGGGAACCGGAGACCCAGTACTTC
many,TRBJ2-3,.,TRBV28,CASKSYRDFAADTQYF,TGTGCCAGCAAGTCCTATCGAGACTTTGCCGCAGATACGCAGTATTTT
few,TRBJ1-4,.,TRBV27,CASSLLSLGVAEKLFF,TGTGCCAGCAGTTTATTGTCCTTGGGGGTGGCGGAAAAACTGTTTTTT
few,TRBJ1-1,.,TRBV6-1,CASAEGGKTEAFF,TGTGCCAGCGCTGAGGGAGGGAAAACTGAAGCTTTCTTT
.,TRBJ2-7,TRBD2,TRBV7-2,CASSLSLAGAYEQYF,TGTGCCAGCAGCTTATCCCTAGCGGGGGCCTACGAGCAGTACTTC
many,TRBJ2-7,.,TRBV12-3/TRBV12-4,CASSFYTYEQYF,TGTGCCAGCAGTTTTTACACTTACGAGCAGTACTTC
few,TRBJ1-1,.,TRBV14,CASSKYGGINTEAFF,TGTGCCAGCAGCAAATACGGGGGCATAAACACTGAAGCTTTCTTT
few,TRBJ2-7,TRBD2,TRBV20-1,CSARELAGKSYEQYF,TGCAGTGCTAGAGAGCTAGCGGGAAAGTCCTACGAGCAGTACTTC
few,TRBJ2-2,.,TRBV24-1,CATSEPIPGELFF,TGTGCCACCAGTGAACCAATACCCGGGGAGCTGTTTTTT
.,TRBJ2-7,.,TRBV5-1,CASSRNSGDGEQYF,TGCGCCAGCAGCAGAAACTCCGGGGACGGCGAGCAGTACTTC
many,TRBJ2-5,.,TRBV20-1,CSARRGRGLPSLEAQYF,TGCAGTGCTAGAAGGGGACGGGGCCTACCCAGTCTTGAGGCCCAGTACTTC
many,TRBJ2-1,TRBD1,TRBV5-4,CASSGTGGNLYNEQFF,TGTGCCAGCAGCGGGACAGGGGGGAACCTCTACAATGAGCAGTTCTTC